The rows below give T cell receptor beta chains drawn from one sample of a study of CD8 T cells in Susac syndrome. TCRdb re-called the immunoSEQ multiplex PCR reads with MiXCR, one entry per CDR3 protein. This repertoire shows 150,000 to 200,000 distinct CDR3 sequences, around 94% found once; its top ten account for around 0.15%. The sequencing input was CD4+ T cells from PBMCs. These receptors all stem from a human donor in good health. Both conserved end residues are part of each CDR3. The D gene is left open where the match is weak. Part of the rows lack a size; the others show once, few, many or a class for expanded clones.

V gene: TRBV3-1
J gene: TRBJ1-6
D gene: TRBD1
clone size: NA
CDR3 protein: CASSLGQGTSPLHF
CDR3 DNA: TGTGCCAGCAGCCTGGGACAGGGTACTTCACCCCTCCACTTT

V gene: TRBV4-3
J gene: TRBJ2-5
D gene: NA
clone size: NA
CDR3 protein: CASSKQGFEETQYF
CDR3 DNA: TGCGCCAGCAGCAAGCAGGGTTTTGAGGAGACCCAGTACTTC

V gene: TRBV30
J gene: TRBJ1-2
D gene: TRBD1
clone size: NA
CDR3 protein: CAWSPQGAYGYTF
CDR3 DNA: TGTGCCTGGAGCCCCCAGGGGGCCTATGGCTACACCTTC

V gene: TRBV29-1
J gene: TRBJ2-5
D gene: TRBD1
clone size: NA
CDR3 protein: CSATLGQGSETQYF
CDR3 DNA: TGCAGCGCAACCCTTGGACAGGGGAGCGAGACCCAGTACTTC

V gene: TRBV6-1
J gene: TRBJ2-3
D gene: NA
clone size: NA
CDR3 protein: CASNNAGLPKREDTQYF
CDR3 DNA: TGTGCCAGCAACAACGCGGGACTCCCGAAAAGGGAAGATACGCAGTATTTT

V gene: TRBV6-5
J gene: TRBJ2-5
D gene: NA
clone size: NA
CDR3 protein: CASSYSGTAKETQYF
CDR3 DNA: TGTGCCAGCAGTTACTCCGGGACGGCAAAAGAGACCCAGTACTTC

V gene: TRBV29-1
J gene: TRBJ2-3
D gene: NA
clone size: NA
CDR3 protein: CSVERLLTDTQYF
CDR3 DNA: TGCAGCGTTGAACGCTTACTCACAGATACGCAGTATTTT

V gene: TRBV20-1
J gene: TRBJ2-5
D gene: TRBD2
clone size: NA
CDR3 protein: CSARILAGRGETQYF
CDR3 DNA: TGCAGTGCTAGAATTCTAGCGGGGAGGGGAGAGACCCAGTACTTC

V gene: TRBV28
J gene: TRBJ1-2
D gene: NA
clone size: NA
CDR3 protein: CASTQRGYYGYTF
CDR3 DNA: TGTGCCAGCACCCAAAGGGGGTACTATGGCTACACCTTC

V gene: TRBV19
J gene: TRBJ1-5
D gene: NA
clone size: NA
CDR3 protein: CASSAFTGTSNQPQHF
CDR3 DNA: TGTGCCAGTAGTGCCTTCACCGGGACTAGCAATCAGCCCCAGCATTTT

V gene: TRBV29-1
J gene: TRBJ1-1
D gene: TRBD1
clone size: NA
CDR3 protein: CSVETGATEAFF
CDR3 DNA: TGCAGCGTAGAGACAGGGGCCACTGAAGCTTTCTTT

V gene: TRBV20-1
J gene: TRBJ1-5
D gene: NA
clone size: NA
CDR3 protein: CSAKKTDPNQPQHF
CDR3 DNA: TGCAGTGCTAAAAAGACCGACCCCAATCAGCCCCAGCATTTT

V gene: TRBV20-1
J gene: TRBJ2-5
D gene: NA
clone size: NA
CDR3 protein: CSAGTGPSGETQYF
CDR3 DNA: TGCAGTGCGGGAACCGGACCGTCTGGGGAGACCCAGTACTTC

V gene: TRBV6-1
J gene: TRBJ2-1
D gene: TRBD1
clone size: NA
CDR3 protein: CASRPRTGATSFYNEQFF
CDR3 DNA: TGTGCCAGCAGACCCCGGACAGGGGCAACAAGCTTTTACAATGAGCAGTTCTTC

V gene: TRBV6-1
J gene: TRBJ1-3
D gene: NA
clone size: NA
CDR3 protein: CASRPTGSGNTIYF
CDR3 DNA: TGTGCCAGCAGGCCAACAGGGTCTGGAAACACCATATATTTT

V gene: TRBV29-1
J gene: TRBJ1-1
D gene: NA
clone size: NA
CDR3 protein: CSVALMYVNTEAFF
CDR3 DNA: TGCAGCGTTGCCTTAATGTACGTCAACACTGAAGCTTTCTTT

V gene: TRBV10-3
J gene: TRBJ2-5
D gene: TRBD2
clone size: NA
CDR3 protein: CAISSKSGGKEETQYF
CDR3 DNA: TGTGCCATCAGCTCGAAAAGCGGGGGAAAAGAGGAGACCCAGTACTTC

V gene: TRBV15
J gene: TRBJ2-3
D gene: NA
clone size: NA
CDR3 protein: CASGSGADGADTQYF
CDR3 DNA: TGTGCCAGCGGCAGTGGGGCGGATGGGGCAGATACGCAGTATTTT

V gene: TRBV29-1
J gene: TRBJ2-1
D gene: NA
clone size: NA
CDR3 protein: CSVEESIGGPSNEQFF
CDR3 DNA: TGCAGCGTTGAAGAAAGTATTGGGGGCCCTAGCAATGAGCAGTTCTTC

V gene: TRBV20-1
J gene: TRBJ1-2
D gene: TRBD1
clone size: NA
CDR3 protein: CSAPRRGQDNYGYTF
CDR3 DNA: TGCAGTGCCCCAAGGAGGGGACAGGACAACTATGGCTACACCTTC

V gene: TRBV20-1
J gene: TRBJ1-2
D gene: NA
clone size: NA
CDR3 protein: CSAVGAVNYGYTF
CDR3 DNA: TGCAGTGCTGTGGGCGCAGTAAACTATGGCTACACCTTC

V gene: TRBV12-3/TRBV12-4
J gene: TRBJ1-2
D gene: TRBD1
clone size: NA
CDR3 protein: CASSLAGGQYGYTF
CDR3 DNA: TGTGCCAGCAGTTTAGCGGGGGGACAGTATGGCTACACCTTC

V gene: TRBV13
J gene: TRBJ1-2
D gene: NA
clone size: NA
CDR3 protein: CASSFSDEGSGYTF
CDR3 DNA: TGTGCCAGCAGTTTCTCTGATGAGGGGAGCGGCTACACCTTC

V gene: TRBV4-2
J gene: TRBJ2-7
D gene: NA
clone size: NA
CDR3 protein: CASSQDLGVGFEQYF
CDR3 DNA: TGTGCCAGCAGCCAAGATCTGGGCGTGGGCTTCGAGCAGTACTTC

V gene: TRBV20-1
J gene: TRBJ2-5
D gene: NA
clone size: NA
CDR3 protein: CSAPGPGSETQYF
CDR3 DNA: TGCAGTGCTCCAGGCCCAGGGTCAGAGACCCAGTACTTC

V gene: TRBV20-1
J gene: TRBJ2-1
D gene: NA
clone size: NA
CDR3 protein: CSASQLNEQFF
CDR3 DNA: TGCAGTGCTAGTCAATTGAATGAGCAGTTCTTC

V gene: TRBV3-1
J gene: TRBJ1-1
D gene: NA
clone size: NA
CDR3 protein: CASSQDTTEAFF
CDR3 DNA: TGTGCCAGCAGCCAAGATACGACTGAAGCTTTCTTT

V gene: TRBV12-3/TRBV12-4
J gene: TRBJ1-6
D gene: TRBD1
clone size: NA
CDR3 protein: CASSLGTGGTSPLHF
CDR3 DNA: TGTGCCAGCAGTTTAGGGACAGGGGGGACTTCACCCCTCCACTTT

V gene: TRBV29-1
J gene: TRBJ2-2
D gene: NA
clone size: NA
CDR3 protein: CSHGSGAGELFF
CDR3 DNA: TGCAGCCACGGCTCGGGGGCCGGGGAGCTGTTTTTT

V gene: TRBV20-1
J gene: TRBJ2-3
D gene: TRBD1
clone size: NA
CDR3 protein: CSAREDRSTDTQYF
CDR3 DNA: TGCAGTGCTAGAGAGGACAGGAGCACAGATACGCAGTATTTT

V gene: TRBV5-1
J gene: TRBJ2-7
D gene: TRBD1
clone size: once
CDR3 protein: CASSFGQGARNEQYF
CDR3 DNA: TGCGCCAGCAGCTTCGGACAGGGGGCGCGGAACGAGCAGTACTTC

V gene: TRBV7-3
J gene: TRBJ2-1
D gene: NA
clone size: NA
CDR3 protein: CASSLTGRVAEQFF
CDR3 DNA: TGTGCCAGCAGCTTAACGGGCAGGGTTGCTGAGCAGTTCTTC

V gene: TRBV19
J gene: TRBJ1-5
D gene: NA
clone size: NA
CDR3 protein: CASSIARNQPQHF
CDR3 DNA: TGTGCCAGTAGTATCGCGAGAAATCAGCCCCAGCATTTT